The source of this T cell receptor (beta chain) is a study of CD8+CD57+ T cells in acquired aplastic anemia. Study summary: Sorting CD4+ and CD8+ cells gave DNA averaging approximately 2.9 ug.

Germline values: CDR1 LNHDA, CDR2 SQIVND (reference sequence). The CDR3 consists of 14 residues. Trimming shortened V by 5 bases and J by 0 bases, and 9 bases separated the two germline ends. Sequencing was done on patients that had shown CD8+CD57+ cell expansion by flow cytometry. Each patient gave a blood sample that was collected before any therapy had been received. TCR beta VDJ and CDR3 profiles were obtained from a genomic DNA template. TCRdb fed the reads into MiXCR, producing one record per CDR3 protein. The sample holds approximately 300,000 distinct CDR3 sequences, 45% to 65% seen once. This clonotype came up once.

The chain uses TRBV19 and TRBJ2-3; D uncertain. The origin of this receptor is a human donor with aplastic anemia. Sequenced: sorted CD4+, CD8+, or CD8+CD57+ T cells (not recorded which) from PBMCs. The CDR3 reads CASSVPGSTDTQYF. The CDR3 nucleotides are TGTGCCAGTAGTGTCCCCGGAAGCACAGATACGCAGTATTTT.